The 11 T cell receptor beta chains listed next were all sequenced from one sample in a study of CD8+ T cells in alopecia areata. Sequencing relied on a cDNA template that was reverse transcribed from extracted RNA. Clones were sequenced by immunoSEQ multiplex PCR, and TCRdb holds only the in-frame ones, with some missing. The repertoire holds 160,000 or so clones, with about 70% as singletons. The input for sequencing was CD8+ T cells sorted from blood, taken at week 0. All receptors come from a human donor with alopecia areata.

This clone turned up a few times. The V and J genes are TRBV15 and TRBJ2-7, with D unclear. The CDR3 length is 15 residues. The ends were cut back, 1 base at V and 2 bases at J, with 12 bases in the middle. Germline CDR1 is LNHNV and CDR2 is YYDKDF (reference sequence). The DNA of the CDR3 is TGTGCCACCAGCAGAGGAGAAGACGGTCCCTACGAGCAGTACTTC. It translates to CATSRGEDGPYEQYF.

This chain links TRBV4-2 with TRBJ2-1, with 11 bases identical to TRBD2. This CDR3 is 16 amino acids long. Losses at the gene ends were 4 bases for V and 8 bases for J; bases not matched to a gene: 10. Germline V lookup: CDR1 LGHNA, CDR2 YNFKEQ. This chain's CDR3 is CASSLLAGAPGDEQFF. In DNA form, the CDR3 reads TGTGCCAGCAGCCTACTAGCGGGGGCCCCGGGGGATGAGCAGTTCTTC.

This chain connects TRBV10-3 to TRBJ2-5; D is perhaps TRBD1 or TRBD2 (5 bases each). Germline V lookup: CDR1 ENHRY, CDR2 SYGVKD. This CDR3 contains 13 residues. The ends were cut back, 3 bases at V and 11 bases at J, with 16 bases in the middle. In DNA form, the CDR3 reads TGTGCCATCAGTGATTTTGGGACCGACGGGCAGTACTTC. This encodes CAISDFGTDGQYF.

The V call is TRBV10-3, the J call TRBJ1-2; D not resolved. Germline lookup yields CDR1 ENHRY and CDR2 SYGVKD. Trimming cost V 2 bases and J 8 bases, with 9 bases left between them. The CDR3 has 12 residues. The CDR3: CAISEDYPGYTF. The CDR3 DNA reads as TGTGCCATCAGTGAGGACTACCCCGGCTACACCTTC.

This chain connects TRBV7-9 to TRBJ2-7; the D gene is possibly TRBD1 (6 bases). Germline V gene lookup returns CDR1 SEHNR and CDR2 FQNEAQ (reference sequence). The CDR3 loop spans 14 amino acids. V shed 1 base and J shed 2 bases, with 9 bases lying between them. CDR3 residues: CASSLGTDTYEQYF. CDR3 nucleotides: TGTGCCAGCAGCTTAGGGACAGATACCTACGAGCAGTACTTC. Full variable domain (missing parts from reference TRBV7-9 and TRBJ2-7): DTGVSQNPRHKITKRGQNVTFRCDPISEHNRLYWYRQTLGQGPEFLTYFQNEAQLEKSRLLSDRFSAERPKGSFSTLEIQRTEQGDSAMYLCASSLGTDTYEQYFGPGTRLTVT.

This sequence joins TRBV7-2 and TRBJ2-1; D is ambiguous. Germline assignment: CDR1 SGHTA and CDR2 FQGNSA. There are 16 residues in the CDR3. V shed 5 bases and J shed 0 bases, with 14 bases lying between them. CDR3 DNA sequence: TGTGCCAGCAGCGTCAGACGGATGAGCTCCTACAATGAGCAGTTCTTC. Protein: CASSVRRMSSYNEQFF.

This chain links TRBV6-6 with TRBJ2-7, with 7 nucleotides matching TRBD1. With 7 bases clipped from V and 3 bases from J, the junction kept 9 bases outside the gene matches. The CDR3 has 14 amino acids. The V gene's germline CDR1 is MNHNY and CDR2 SVGAGI (reference sequence). CDR3 nucleotides: TGTGCCAGCACCTACGACAGGGCTCTCTACGAGCAGTACTTC. It is translated as CASTYDRALYEQYF.

The rearrangement joins TRBV7-9 to TRBJ2-1; TRBD1 matches 9 bases. Germline V lookup: CDR1 SEHNR, CDR2 FQNEAQ (reference sequence). V lost 5 bases to trimming and J lost 4 bases; unmatched junction nucleotides: 6. The CDR3 runs 15 residues. CDR3 loop: CASSRFGQGYNEQFF. In DNA form, the CDR3 reads TGTGCCAGCAGCCGATTCGGACAGGGGTACAATGAGCAGTTCTTC.

The chain links TRBV29-1 to TRBJ1-2; D unresolved. The CDR3 has 13 amino acids. Trimming left V 6 bases short and J 4 bases short, with 15 bases between. Germline loops: CDR1 SQVTM, CDR2 ANQGSEA. The CDR3: CSVTGQPSYGYTF. As DNA, the CDR3 is TGCAGCGTCACCGGTCAGCCCTCCTATGGCTACACCTTC.

The rearrangement joins TRBV5-6 to TRBJ2-6; D remains unclear. The CDR3 runs 15 residues. Trimming took 1 base from V and 0 from J, leaving 5 bases between them. The germline V gene encodes CDR1 SGHDT and CDR2 YYEEEE. The CDR3 DNA sequence: TGTGCCAGCAGCTTGAGCATCTCTGGGGCCAACGTCCTGACTTTC. Its translation: CASSLSISGANVLTF.

This chain connects TRBV5-6 to TRBJ1-2; no firm D call. V was pared by 2 bases and J by 0 bases, with 5 bases between. Germline V gene sequence: CDR1 SGHDT, CDR2 YYEEEE. CDR3 length: 13 residues. CDR3 sequence reads: CASSFQANYGYTF. The CDR3 DNA sequence: TGTGCCAGCAGCTTCCAAGCTAACTATGGCTACACCTTC.